This record concerns one TCR beta chain sequence. Its antigen is not identified. This entry comes from a study of CD8 T cells in ankylosing spondylitis. Findings of the study overall: Among TCR beta sequences, a motif of several highly homologous variants appeared characteristic of ankylosing spondylitis blood. Some motif variants were previously reported in reactive arthritis synovial fluid and blood. Disease-linked clones had a CD8+ phenotype and relatively low frequency in peripheral blood. Significantly higher representation of disease-linked clones was reported for matched ankylosing spondylitis synovial fluid.

Trimming shortened V by 1 base and J by 3 bases, and 9 bases separated the two germline ends. Germline CDR1 reads KGHSH; CDR2 reads LQKENI. This CDR3 has 15 residues. Preparation of TCR beta libraries was done by quantitative 5'-RACE with molecular barcodes. TCRdb recomputed calls from the 5' RACE reads with MiXCR, one row per CDR3 protein. Altogether 300,000 to 400,000 distinct CDR3 sequences are present, 20% to 25% being singletons, with the ten largest covering about a sixth. Material: blood, either unsorted or a sorted T cell fraction (not recorded which). The chain has TRBV18 and TRBJ2-2; D call uncertain. The receptor was isolated from a male donor with ankylosing spondylitis. This chain's CDR3 is CASSPQLTDTGELFF. CDR3 nucleotides: TGTGCCAGCTCACCACAGTTGACTGACACCGGGGAGCTGTTTTTT.